This entry features one T cell receptor beta chain sequence. V was clipped by 9 bases and J by 2 bases, with 10 bases between them. Germline V gene sequence: CDR1 KGHDR, CDR2 SFDVKD. The CDR3 has 12 residues. The data stem from a study of blood T cell repertoires in COVID-19. Study overall: Sample material is recorded as cDNA or gDNA derived from T cells, B-cell-depleted T cells, or PBMCs.

Sequenced by immunoSEQ multiplex PCR; TCRdb stores in-frame clones only, minus some. This table has about 36,000 clones, 81% appearing once. Material: peripheral blood. This clonotype originated in a human donor in a cohort sampled during active or convalescent COVID-19. The donor label of this sample is uncertain. The chain joins TRBV24-1 to TRBJ2-7; possibly TRBD2 for D (5 bases). The CDR3 bases are TGTGCCACCGGGGAGACTGCCTACGAGCAGTACTTC. Protein sequence: CATGETAYEQYF.